These T cell receptor beta chains were read from a single sample in a study of T cells of healthy individuals. One entry per CDR3 protein results from TCRdb running MiXCR on the 5' RACE reads. The table includes 45,000 to 60,000 distinct CDR3 sequences, roughly 15% detected once. Every receptor here comes from a human donor in good health. CDR3s leave out the opening cysteine and the closing phenylalanine or tryptophan. The order of the fields is V gene, CDR3 length, D gene, CDR3 protein. A D gene is named only where the DNA matches it firmly.

TRBV7-9 | 10 | . | ASSRVGETQY
TRBV20-1 | 8 | . | SAGDQPQH
TRBV5-1 | 12 | TRBD1 | ASTIGQGYAEAF
TRBV12-3/TRBV12-4 | 9 | . | ASSSGFEQY
TRBV21-1 | 13 | . | ASSRLGYSHTAQY
TRBV27 | 12 | . | ASSLTPLNTEAF
TRBV6-2/TRBV6-3 | 13 | . | ASSRSGSSYNEQF
TRBV5-1 | 13 | TRBD1 | ASSLIPDRAEKLF
TRBV12-3/TRBV12-4 | 14 | . | ASTPVGWGAGDEQF
TRBV6-1 | 14 | . | ASSYLVTRGNTEAF
TRBV6-6 | 12 | TRBD1 | ASSPTGVTYEQY
TRBV20-1 | 13 | TRBD1 | SARTGVAGKETQY
TRBV25-1 | 15 | . | ASTNKWGSGSTDTQY
TRBV19 | 12 | . | ATEIGPGNYGYT
TRBV6-5 | 11 | . | ATAQGGRGEQY
TRBV10-3 | 11 | TRBD2 | ATLTSGGETQY
TRBV7-6 | 13 | . | ASSHGTDSNQPQH
TRBV7-2 | 10 | . | ASSSLRGEQY
TRBV6-2/TRBV6-3 | 13 | . | ASGFPGENNQPQH
TRBV24-1 | 14 | TRBD1 | ATSDRTGVLQETQY
TRBV15 | 12 | . | ATSSPGDTDTQY
TRBV6-2/TRBV6-3 | 12 | . | ASSYSQNTGELF
TRBV12-3/TRBV12-4 | 13 | . | ASSPRPNSGNIQY
TRBV6-2/TRBV6-3 | 12 | . | ASTPHDDFYGYT
TRBV2 | 12 | . | ASSGLLNYNEQF
TRBV7-2 | 15 | . | ASRETGSSSSYNEQF
TRBV7-9 | 15 | . | ASSLTSRRRSFYGYT
TRBV29-1 | 11 | . | SGIPGLRGELF
TRBV27 | 13 | . | ASSLHPRGDEKLF
TRBV11-2 | 11 | . | ASRIAVGDGYT
TRBV20-1 | 11 | TRBD1 | SATRTGASPLH
TRBV29-1 | 17 | TRBD1 | SVEVIRPGTDTSTDTQY
TRBV27 | 12 | . | ATKEALATYEQY
TRBV7-9 | 12 | . | ASSLGGGNTEAF
TRBV24-1 | 10 | . | ATGEGEQTQY
TRBV29-1 | 10 | . | SGLGGIGEAF
TRBV7-2 | 12 | TRBD1 | ASSLDRGPYEQY
TRBV5-6 | 13 | . | ASSRRRGGQQPQH
TRBV2 | 12 | . | ASSAGTSFYGYT
TRBV6-1 | 11 | TRBD1 | ASSSDRDNEQF
TRBV5-6 | 11 | . | ASSYGTLGTQY
TRBV20-1 | 12 | . | SATPPGEDEKLF
TRBV13 | 14 | . | ASSPRGAGDNNEQF
TRBV6-5 | 10 | . | ASSYGGTEAF
TRBV6-5 | 12 | TRBD2 | ASSLERGVETQY
TRBV20-1 | 9 | . | SGGRADTQY
TRBV18 | 12 | . | ASSPGRTFYGQY
TRBV29-1 | 14 | . | SVDSRTSRRPDTQY
TRBV5-6 | 15 | . | ASSWSAGAGVDEKLF
TRBV6-2/TRBV6-3 | 14 | . | ASSYSRDSGANVLT
TRBV29-1 | 13 | TRBD1 | SVEVDRVNTGELF